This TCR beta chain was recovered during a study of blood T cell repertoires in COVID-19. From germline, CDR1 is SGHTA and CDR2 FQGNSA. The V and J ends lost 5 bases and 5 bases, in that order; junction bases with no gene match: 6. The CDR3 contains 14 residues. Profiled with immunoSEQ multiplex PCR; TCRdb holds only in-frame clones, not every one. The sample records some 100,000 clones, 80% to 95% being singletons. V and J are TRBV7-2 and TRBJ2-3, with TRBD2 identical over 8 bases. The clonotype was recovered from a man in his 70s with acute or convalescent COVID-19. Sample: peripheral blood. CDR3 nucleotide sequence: TGTGCCAGCAGCCCGAGCGGGAGTGTAGATACGCAGTATTTT. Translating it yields CASSPSGSVDTQYF.